This paragraph reports one T cell receptor beta chain. Participants were placed into cohorts based on the clinical history they reported. Under the authors' procedure: How many nucleated cells were present was estimated from reference gene primer amplification. Clones were read by immunoSEQ multiplex PCR, and TCRdb kept only the in-frame ones, dropping some. That table gives V, J and clone size, and the DNA gave D and trimming. The data contain about 310,000 clones, 90% of them singletons. This entry belongs to a study of blood T cell repertoires in COVID-19. Whole-study context: COVID-19 samples from acute and convalescent phases originated in the United States, Italy and Spain.

The sample consisted of PBMCs or T cells enriched from blood (not recorded which). This TCR was recovered from a woman younger than 30 with acute COVID-19.

The CDR3 nucleotides are TGTGCCAGCAGCTTAGGGGGTTACTATGGCTACACCTTC. Translated, it gives CASSLGGYYGYTF. The chain employs TRBV5-4 and TRBJ1-2; perhaps TRBD1 as D (6 bases). The V gene lost 2 bases and the J gene lost 3 bases, with 8 bases spanning the gap. This CDR3 comprises 13 residues. CDR1 is SGHNT, CDR2 YYREEE, per germline (reference sequence).